These 30 T cell receptor beta chains were sequenced from one sample in a study of identical twins. From the 5' RACE reads, TCRdb called clonotypes with MiXCR, one entry per CDR3 protein. The table has around 480,000 distinct CDR3 sequences, roughly an eighth seen once; the top ten hold approximately 1%. The same data also contributed to another study, on yellow fever vaccine responses in identical twins.

Sequencing used CD4+ T cells sorted from blood. The receptors come from a woman between 18 and 30 years old in good health.

The V call is TRBV7-9, the J call TRBJ2-3, with 10 bases fitting TRBD1. Germline loops: CDR1 SEHNR, CDR2 FQNEAQ (reference sequence). After removal of 5 bases from V and 5 bases from J, the junction contained 13 bases not matched to a gene. The CDR3 loop spans 17 amino acids. CDR3 in amino acids: CASSISPGTGAQDTQYF. CDR3 in DNA: TGTGCCAGCAGCATTAGCCCGGGGACAGGGGCGCAAGATACGCAGTATTTT.

This clonotype turned up a few times. The chain employs TRBV20-1 and TRBJ1-1; TRBD1 aligns across 7 bases. This CDR3 spans 14 amino acids. Losses at the gene ends were 1 base for V and 4 bases for J; bases not matched to a gene: 6. The germline V gene has CDR1 DFQATT and CDR2 SNEGSKA (reference sequence). CDR3 bases: TGCAGTGCTAGAGTCGACAGGGTCATCACTGAAGCTTTCTTT. This sequence encodes CSARVDRVITEAFF.

The rearrangement uses TRBV28 and TRBJ2-4; no clear D gene. V dropped 6 bases and J dropped 0 bases, with 12 bases sitting between them. The CDR3 sequence is 15 residues long. The germline CDR1 and CDR2 sequences are MDHEN and SYDVKM. CDR3 bases: TGTGCCAGCAGATTCGGAAGGCTAGCCAAAAACATTCAGTACTTC. As protein: CASRFGRLAKNIQYF.

This clonotype was seen at least ten times. V is TRBV5-1 and J is TRBJ2-2; D is possibly TRBD2 (5 bases). The V and J ends lost 0 bases and 0 bases respectively, with 15 bases between them. Germline assignment: CDR1 SGHRS and CDR2 YFSETQ. The CDR3 is 18 amino acids. The CDR3 bases are TGCGCCAGCAGCTTGGCCGCGAGGGAGCCTACGAACACCGGGGAGCTGTTTTTT. Translating it yields CASSLAAREPTNTGELFF.

This clonotype was detected only a few times. The chain carries TRBV10-3 and TRBJ1-3; D remains ambiguous. This CDR3 has 12 amino acids. V dropped 4 bases and J dropped 0 bases, with 1 base sitting between them. Germline V gene lookup returns CDR1 ENHRY and CDR2 SYGVKD. CDR3 nucleotides: TGTGCCATCAGTGTCTCTGGAAACACCATATATTTT. Translating gives CAISVSGNTIYF.

This clonotype came up many times. The rearrangement links TRBV15 to TRBJ2-1, with a tentative D call TRBD2 (5 bases). The CDR3 is 12 amino acids. CDR1 LNHNV and CDR2 YYDKDF come from the germline V gene (reference sequence). The ends were cut back, 6 bases at V and 10 bases at J, with 13 bases in the middle. For the CDR3, the DNA is TGTGCCACCAGGACAACGGGGTACGAGCAGTTCTTC. Translated, it gives CATRTTGYEQFF.

The sample holds a few counts of this clonotype. The genes are TRBV15 and TRBJ2-1; TRBD2 aligns across 10 bases. V gave up 0 bases and J gave up 7 bases; unmatched junction bases: 3. This CDR3 region has 15 residues. The germline gives CDR1 LNHNV, CDR2 YYDKDF (reference sequence). The DNA of the CDR3 is TGTGCCACCAGCAGAGAGGTAGCGGGAGGTAATGAGCAGTTCTTC. Its protein product is CATSREVAGGNEQFF.

The V call is TRBV11-2, the J call TRBJ2-1; 9 positions match TRBD2. V shed 2 bases and J 4 bases; nucleotides not matched to a gene: 12. The CDR3 spans 18 residues. Germline V CDR1 and CDR2: SGHAT, FQNNGV. CDR3 nucleotide sequence: TGTGCCAGCAGCTTAAGCCCCACAAGCGGGAGGATTTACAATGAGCAGTTCTTC. Translation gives CASSLSPTSGRIYNEQFF.

As to this clonotype: The junction differs from germline at one of its ends, possibly a read error. V is TRBV7-2 and J is TRBJ2-3; D may be TRBD2 (7 bases). From germline, CDR1 is SGHTA and CDR2 FQGNSA. The CDR3 has 15 residues. CDR3 in amino acids: CAISYGGTSTDTQYF. DNA of the CDR3: TGTGCCATCAGCTACGGGGGGACAAGCACAGATACGCAGTATTTT.

This clonotype was picked up a small number of times. This chain uses TRBV29-1 with TRBJ2-5; 13 bases are a match to TRBD2. V shed 6 bases and J 3 bases; nucleotides not matched to a gene: 7. The CDR3 contains 15 residues. Germline V gene data show CDR1 as SQVTM and CDR2 as ANQGSEA. The CDR3 here is CSVIPGTSGKETQYF. CDR3 DNA sequence: TGCAGCGTCATCCCCGGGACTAGCGGGAAAGAGACCCAGTACTTC.

This clonotype has just a few counts. This sequence joins TRBV15 and TRBJ2-1; no firm D call. The CDR3 sequence is 11 residues long. CDR1 is LNHNV, CDR2 YYDKDF, per germline (reference sequence). Trimming cost V 3 bases and J 4 bases, with 1 base left between them. The CDR3 DNA sequence: TGTGCCACCAGCAGGTACAATGAGCAGTTCTTC. Protein: CATSRYNEQFF.

This clonotype was found a few times. The chain joins TRBV25-1 to TRBJ2-1; 12 bases match TRBD2. Germline V gives CDR1 MGHDK, CDR2 SYGVNS. V was clipped by 3 bases and J by 10 bases; unmatched bases: 7. The CDR3 runs to 15 residues. The CDR3 protein is CASSDFILAGGEQFF. Written as DNA, the CDR3 is TGTGCCAGCAGTGACTTTATCCTAGCGGGAGGGGAGCAGTTCTTC.

V is TRBV6-1 and J is TRBJ2-5, with D possibly called TRBD1 or TRBD2 (5 bases each). Per germline, CDR1 MNHNS and CDR2 SASEGT. V was shortened by 5 bases and J by 1 base, with 11 bases between the two germline ends. The CDR3 contains 14 residues. The CDR3 protein is CASSLGDLQETQYF. CDR3 DNA sequence: TGTGCCAGCAGTCTGGGGGACCTCCAAGAGACCCAGTACTTC.

V and J are TRBV28 and TRBJ2-1, with D possibly TRBD2 on 6 matching bases. Per germline, CDR1 MDHEN and CDR2 SYDVKM. Trimming left V 3 bases short and J 9 bases short, with 15 bases between. This CDR3 has 14 amino acids. The chain's CDR3 is CASSFGAGPGEQFF. CDR3 bases: TGTGCCAGCAGTTTCGGGGCGGGACCCGGTGAGCAGTTCTTC.

This clonotype was counted between two and nine times. This chain links TRBV6-1 with TRBJ2-7; D is ambiguous. The CDR3 spans 14 residues. Germline V gives CDR1 MNHNS, CDR2 SASEGT. Trimming stripped 4 bases from V and 0 bases from J, with 10 bases between. The CDR3 region has the DNA TGTGCCAGCAGTGTTGGGCACTACTCCTACGAGCAGTACTTC. It yields the protein CASSVGHYSYEQYF.

The rearrangement uses TRBV7-2 and TRBJ2-7; the match to TRBD2 covers 7 bases. V trimming: 0 bases; J trimming: 6 bases; junction bases outside the gene matches: 5. Germline loops: CDR1 SGHTA, CDR2 FQGNSA. CDR3 size: 14 residues. CDR3 bases: TGTGCCAGCAGCTTAGCGGGAGGGCCGAGCGAGCAGTACTTC. As protein: CASSLAGGPSEQYF.

Only a few counts were recorded for this clonotype. The chain employs TRBV10-3 and TRBJ2-4; D remains ambiguous. The CDR3 has 13 amino acids. Germline assignment: CDR1 ENHRY and CDR2 SYGVKD. V lost 2 bases and J lost 7, with 9 bases in between. DNA for the CDR3: TGTGCCATCAGTGAGGCTGAAGGGAACATTCAGTACTTC. Protein sequence: CAISEAEGNIQYF.

This clonotype has at least ten counts. The chain carries TRBV12-3 or TRBV12-4 and TRBJ2-2; weak D call: TRBD1 (5 bases). The V gene lost 4 bases and the J gene lost 4 bases, with 10 bases spanning the gap. The CDR3 covers 14 residues. Here the CDR3 DNA reads TGTGCCAGCAGTTCAGGGAAAATCACCGGGGAGCTGTTTTTT. Encoded protein: CASSSGKITGELFF.

This clonotype was seen only a few times. V is TRBV7-2 and J is TRBJ2-7, with no clear D. This CDR3 contains 12 residues. Germline V gene data show CDR1 as SGHTA and CDR2 as FQGNSA. Trimming removed 5 bases at V and 2 bases at J, with 7 bases between. The CDR3 protein is CASSPLPYEQYF. CDR3 bases: TGTGCCAGCAGCCCGCTCCCCTACGAGCAGTACTTC.

This clonotype has ten or more counts. V usage is TRBV4-2 and J usage is TRBJ2-1; no definite D call. This CDR3 is 16 amino acids long. V was pared by 2 bases and J by 5 bases, with 16 bases between. Germline CDR1 LGHNA, CDR2 YNFKEQ. The DNA of the CDR3 is TGTGCCAGCAGCCAAAGGGCGGCAGGAGCAGACAATGAGCAGTTCTTC. This encodes CASSQRAAGADNEQFF.

The chain has TRBV11-2 and TRBJ2-1, with 7 bases lining up with TRBD2. The germline CDR1 and CDR2 sequences are SGHAT and FQNNGV. The CDR3 totals 13 residues. Trimming cost V 0 bases and J 10 bases; bases outside gene matches: 3. The CDR3 bases are TGTGCCAGCAGCTTAGATGAGACTAGCGAGCAGTTCTTC. Translated, it gives CASSLDETSEQFF.

This clonotype was counted only a few times. This chain connects TRBV29-1 to TRBJ2-3; D is perhaps TRBD2 (7 bases). CDR1 and CDR2 from the germline V gene are SQVTM and ANQGSEA. There are 15 residues in the CDR3. V lost 1 base and J lost 1, with 12 bases in between. CDR3 protein: CSVEGMGGRTDTQYF. The CDR3 DNA sequence: TGCAGCGTTGAAGGGATGGGGGGGCGCACAGATACGCAGTATTTT.

This clonotype was seen ten or more times. V gene TRBV12-3 or TRBV12-4 combines with J gene TRBJ1-1; weak D call: TRBD1 (5 bases). V was shortened by 6 bases and J by 0 bases, with 11 bases between the two germline ends. The CDR3 contains 14 residues. CDR3 DNA: TGTGCCAGCAGGATGAGCAGGGTGAACACTGAAGCTTTCTTT. Its protein product is CASRMSRVNTEAFF.

This clonotype turned up a few times. The chain combines TRBV7-9 with TRBJ2-7; D gene unclear. Germline lookup yields CDR1 SEHNR and CDR2 FQNEAQ (reference sequence). The CDR3 runs 16 residues. V was cut by 5 bases and J by 2 bases, with 19 bases left in between. The CDR3 DNA sequence: TGTGCCAGCAGCCCCGGATTTGGGATGACAACCTACGAGCAGTACTTC. Its translation: CASSPGFGMTTYEQYF.

The chain combines TRBV5-5 with TRBJ1-6; D ambiguous. V lost 1 base and J 10 bases, leaving 9 bases between the germline ends. The V gene's germline CDR1 is SGHKS and CDR2 YYEKEE (reference sequence). The CDR3 length is 13 residues. The CDR3 region has the DNA TGTGCCAGCAGCTTGAATGCCAAATCACCCCTCCACTTT. It is translated as CASSLNAKSPLHF.

This clonotype showed up many times. The chain employs TRBV20-1 and TRBJ2-7; 11 nucleotides align to TRBD1. The CDR3 is 14 amino acids. V shed 5 bases and J 3 bases; nucleotides not matched to a gene: 6. The V gene's germline CDR1 is DFQATT and CDR2 SNEGSKA (reference sequence). For the CDR3, the DNA is TGCAGTGCTTCCCGGGGACAGGGGGTCTACGAGCAGTACTTC. Translation gives CSASRGQGVYEQYF.

This clonotype came up a few times. The chain couples TRBV19 to TRBJ1-1; a weak D match, TRBD1 (6 bases). V lost 5 bases and J lost 0, with 13 bases in between. CDR1 LNHDA and CDR2 SQIVND come from the germline V gene (reference sequence). CDR3 length: 15 amino acids. CDR3 protein: CASSSEDRLNTEAFF. CDR3 DNA: TGTGCCAGTAGTTCTGAGGACAGACTGAACACTGAAGCTTTCTTT.

The chain links TRBV28 to TRBJ1-4; D not resolved. Between the trimmed V and J ends, which lost 3 bases and 8 bases, there was a span of 16 bases. The CDR3 sequence is 15 residues long. Per germline, CDR1 MDHEN and CDR2 SYDVKM. CDR3 DNA sequence: TGTGCCAGCAGTTTGGTAATGGGTTTGAACGAAAAACTGTTTTTT. This encodes CASSLVMGLNEKLFF.

V and J are TRBV6-5 and TRBJ2-5; 8 nucleotides agree with TRBD1. The J segment lost 3 bases and the V segment lost 0 bases, leaving 3 bases of the junction unmatched. Germline CDR1 reads MNHEY; CDR2 reads SVGAGI. The CDR3 extends over 15 amino acids. CDR3: CASSYSRTGKETQYF. In DNA, the CDR3 is TGTGCCAGCAGTTACTCGCGGACAGGGAAAGAGACCCAGTACTTC.

This clonotype was seen a handful of times. This chain connects TRBV27 to TRBJ2-3; D unresolved. The CDR3 sequence is 14 residues long. V lost 6 bases, J lost 2 bases, and 12 bases lay in between. The germline CDR1 and CDR2 sequences are MNHEY and SMNVEV (reference sequence). The CDR3 DNA follows: TGTGCCAGCAGCTTAGCTTACTCCACAGATACGCAGTATTTT. Translation gives CASSLAYSTDTQYF.